The next 6 T cell receptor beta chains were all read from a single sample in a study of regulatory T cells in long-lasting Graves disease. Regarding time point: newly diagnosed GD, antithyroid drugs for less than 3 months. After RNA was extracted from PBMCs, the TCR library was made from it. In building TCR beta libraries, iRepertoire HTBI primers were used together with Arm-PCR of CDR3 regions. Via MiXCR, TCRdb re-called the multiplex PCR reads, giving one row per CDR3 protein. The profile covers 440,000 or so distinct CDR3 sequences, with over 15% appearing a single time and about 11% taken by the ten largest. This sample was also put to use in a study of T cells in Graves' hyperthyroidism and ophthalmopathy.

Source: peripheral blood mononuclear cells (PBMCs), taken at new diagnosis, from a patient treated with antithyroid drugs. These TCRs come from a woman in her 30s with Graves disease.

This clonotype has ten or more counts. The chain couples TRBV20-1 to TRBJ1-1; 10 positions agree with TRBD1. Germline CDR1 reads DFQATT; CDR2 reads SNEGSKA (reference sequence). The V gene end was trimmed by 3 bases and the J gene end by 5 bases; junction bases not matched to a gene: 6. This CDR3 contains 14 residues. CDR3 DNA sequence: TGCAGTGCTAGGGTGGACAGGGGGGGTACTGAAGCTTTCTTT. It translates to CSARVDRGGTEAFF.

This clonotype turned up a few times. The chain links TRBV11-3 to TRBJ2-7, with 13 bases identical to TRBD2. Germline CDR1 reads SGHNT; CDR2 reads YENEEA. The CDR3 loop spans 18 amino acids. The junction had 18 bases not matched to a gene; V was cut back by 8 bases and J by 5 bases. The CDR3 protein is CASWHRPGPGLAGNEQYF. CDR3 nucleotide sequence: TGTGCCAGCTGGCACCGGCCGGGCCCGGGACTAGCGGGAAACGAGCAGTACTTC.

This clonotype showed up just a few times. The chain joins TRBV5-1 to TRBJ2-7; 8 bases fit TRBD2. V lost 5 bases to trimming and J lost 3 bases; unmatched junction nucleotides: 7. The CDR3 covers 14 residues. Per the germline V gene, CDR1 is SGHRS and CDR2 is YFSETQ. This CDR3 is CASSQRERSYEQYF. In nucleotides, the CDR3 is TGCGCCAGCAGTCAGCGGGAGAGAAGCTACGAGCAGTACTTC.

This rearrangement joins TRBV9 to TRBJ2-1; 14 bases are a match to TRBD2. The CDR3 runs 16 residues. The J segment lost 8 bases and the V segment lost 2 bases, leaving 6 bases of the junction unmatched. Germline V gene sequence: CDR1 SGDLS, CDR2 YYNGEE. The CDR3 sequence: CASSVAGLAGAYEQFF. The CDR3 nucleotides are TGTGCCAGCAGCGTTGCGGGACTAGCGGGAGCTTATGAGCAGTTCTTC. The variable domain in full, completed from reference TRBV9 and TRBJ2-1, reads DSGVTQTPKHLITATGQRVTLRCSPRSGDLSVYWYQQSLDQGLQFLIQYYNGEERAKGNILERFSAQQFPDLHSELNLSSLELGDSALYFCASSVAGLAGAYEQFFGPGTRLTVL.

On this clonotype itself: Possible read error: a much larger clone is one base away. This chain links TRBV20-1 with TRBJ2-3; possible D gene TRBD2, 5 bases. Germline V gene data show CDR1 as DFQATT and CDR2 as SNEGSKA (reference sequence). This CDR3 comprises 14 residues. The CDR3 is CSAFKDPSTDMQYF. The CDR3 region has the DNA TGCAGTGCTTTCAAGGATCCTAGCACAGATATGCAGTATTTT.

This clonotype was seen ten or more times. The chain links TRBV15 to TRBJ2-7; D possibly corresponds to TRBD1 (7 bases). Germline V CDR1 and CDR2: LNHNV, YYDKDF (reference sequence). The germline V and J ends were trimmed by 2 bases and 2 bases, with 10 bases remaining between them. This CDR3 is 14 amino acids long. The CDR3 loop is CATSRQGGPYEQYF. DNA for the CDR3: TGTGCCACCAGCAGACAGGGGGGACCCTACGAGCAGTACTTC.